These 18 T cell receptor beta chains were all obtained from the same sample, sequenced in a study of cytomegalovirus exposure and HLA in healthy donors. The PCR made use of 60 Vbeta and 13 Jbeta primers. The repertoire was sequenced with immunoSEQ multiplex PCR; TCRdb's copy has only in-frame clones and lacks some. The sample records over 130,000 clones, 79% being singletons. The sequenced sample was PBMCs. The receptors come from a man aged 50 or older in good health and CMV-seropositive.

This sequence joins TRBV27 and TRBJ1-6, with TRBD1 as a possible D gene (5 bases). Germline CDR1 and CDR2: MNHEY and SMNVEV (reference sequence). The CDR3 is made up of 14 amino acids. The V end was cut by 4 bases, the J end by 8 bases, with 12 bases between. The CDR3 bases are TGTGCCAGCAGTTATCGGGGAGGGGATTCACCCCTCCACTTT. Its translation: CASSYRGGDSPLHF.

The gene calls are TRBV6-5 and TRBJ2-5, with 7 bases lining up with TRBD1. This CDR3 has 13 residues. V lost 5 bases, J lost 2 bases, and 2 bases stayed unmatched. CDR1 and CDR2 (germline): MNHEY, SVGAGI. CDR3 loop: CASSQDRQETQYF. In nucleotides, the CDR3 is TGTGCCAGCAGTCAGGACAGGCAAGAGACCCAGTACTTC.

This clone came up a few times. The rearrangement uses TRBV6-4 and TRBJ2-2; 7 nucleotides align to TRBD2. After removal of 2 bases from V and 4 bases from J, the junction contained 10 bases not matched to a gene. CDR1 is MRHNA, CDR2 SNTAGT, per germline. The CDR3 has 17 residues. The CDR3 region is CASSDDSPGGGTGELFF. The CDR3 bases are TGTGCCAGCAGTGACGATTCCCCGGGAGGAGGCACCGGGGAGCTGTTTTTT.

The CDR3 region is CASSLAVAKNEKLFF. CDR3 sequence (DNA): TGTGCCAGCAGCTTGGCCGTAGCTAAGAATGAAAAACTGTTTTTT. V gene TRBV5-8 combines with J gene TRBJ1-4; D is ambiguous. V was clipped by 0 bases and J by 5 bases, with 11 bases between them. The CDR3 sequence is 15 residues long. Germline lookup yields CDR1 SGHTS and CDR2 YDEGEE.

V gene TRBV19 combines with J gene TRBJ2-7; 7 nucleotides agree with TRBD1. Germline V gene sequence: CDR1 LNHDA, CDR2 SQIVND (reference sequence). V lost 4 bases and J lost 3; bases outside the gene matches: 3. The CDR3 runs to 13 residues. CDR3 region: CASSKGQDYEQYF. Written as DNA, the CDR3 is TGTGCCAGTAGTAAAGGACAGGACTACGAGCAGTACTTC. Using reference TRBV19 and TRBJ2-7 for the parts outside the CDR3, the full variable domain is DGGITQSPKYLFRKEGQNVTLSCEQNLNHDAMYWYRQDPGQGLRLIYYSQIVNDFQKGDIAEGYSVSREKKESFPLTVTSAQKNPTAFYLCASSKGQDYEQYFGPGTRLTVT.

In nucleotides, the CDR3 is TGTGCCAGCAGCGTAGGTGGGACAGGTGACTACGAGCAGTACTTC. The encoded protein is CASSVGGTGDYEQYF. The J gene is TRBJ2-7, the V gene TRBV9, with 8 bases that match TRBD1. This CDR3 has 15 residues. The germline gives CDR1 SGDLS, CDR2 YYNGEE. The ends lost 0 bases at V and 3 bases at J; junction bases unmatched: 5.

The V gene is TRBV7-9, the J gene TRBJ2-7, with a weak D call TRBD2 (6 bases). Between the trimmed V and J ends, which lost 5 bases and 3 bases, there was a span of 14 bases. This CDR3 has 14 amino acids. Looked up from germline, CDR1 is SEHNR and CDR2 is FQNEAQ (reference sequence). The chain's CDR3 is CASSQGSGDYEQYF. CDR3 DNA sequence: TGTGCCAGCAGCCAGGGCTCGGGAGACTACGAGCAGTACTTC.

This clone was detected only a few times. The chain has TRBV18 and TRBJ2-1, with D possibly matching TRBD1 (6 bases). The ends were cut back, 4 bases at V and 2 bases at J, with 9 bases in the middle. Germline V gene lookup returns CDR1 KGHSH and CDR2 LQKENI. The CDR3 extends over 14 amino acids. This CDR3 is CASSRDRTYNEQFF. CDR3 DNA: TGTGCCAGCTCACGTGACAGGACCTACAATGAGCAGTTCTTC.

The V call is TRBV4-1, the J call TRBJ1-2, with D tentatively TRBD1 (5 bases). This CDR3 contains 13 residues. The V and J ends lost 6 bases and 0 bases respectively, with 8 bases between them. The germline V gene encodes CDR1 MGHRA and CDR2 YSYEKL. The CDR3 DNA reads TGCGCCAGCAGTAAGACAGCTAACTATGGCTACACCTTC. Protein product: CASSKTANYGYTF.

The chain carries TRBV10-3 and TRBJ2-2, with a weak D call TRBD1 (6 bases). There are 15 residues in the CDR3. Germline values: CDR1 ENHRY, CDR2 SYGVKD. V was shortened by 6 bases and J by 6 bases, with 17 bases between the two germline ends. As DNA, the CDR3 is TGTGCCATCAGCAAACAGGACAGCTTGGCCGGGGAGCTGTTTTTT. This codes for CAISKQDSLAGELFF.

The rearrangement links TRBV5-1 to TRBJ2-7; 7 bases agree with TRBD2. This CDR3 contains 15 residues. The germline gives CDR1 SGHRS, CDR2 YFSETQ. J gave up 4 bases and V 0 bases, and 7 bases lay outside the gene matches. The CDR3 DNA reads as TGCGCCAGCAGCTTGGATGGCGGGAGCGGTTACGAGCAGTACTTC. Translation: CASSLDGGSGYEQYF.

The chain employs TRBV30 and TRBJ1-3; tentative D call: TRBD1 (6 bases). Germline V gene lookup returns CDR1 GTSNPN and CDR2 SVGIG (reference sequence). Trimming took off 4 bases at V and 3 bases at J, with 16 bases between the two ends. The CDR3 has 15 amino acids. The CDR3 region is CAWIAQGEGGNTIYF. The CDR3 coding sequence is TGTGCCTGGATTGCACAGGGAGAAGGTGGAAACACCATATATTTT.

This clone was seen ten or more times. This rearrangement joins TRBV6-1 to TRBJ1-1, with D unresolved. Trimming shortened V by 6 bases and J by 2 bases, and 13 bases separated the two germline ends. The length of the CDR3 is 14 residues. CDR1 MNHNS and CDR2 SASEGT come from the germline V gene. Here the CDR3 reads CASSPGPYNTEAFF. The CDR3 DNA sequence: TGTGCCAGCAGCCCGGGTCCCTATAACACTGAAGCTTTCTTT.

The table lists this clone with a count of one. V usage is TRBV19 and J usage is TRBJ2-7; weak D call: TRBD2 (6 bases). The CDR3 is 13 residues long. Trimming cost V 11 bases and J 5 bases, with 19 bases left between them. Germline V gene lookup returns CDR1 LNHDA and CDR2 SQIVND (reference sequence). The CDR3 region has the DNA TGTGCCGCGGGAAGGGGAAGCCATGACGAGCAGTACTTC. Residues: CAAGRGSHDEQYF.

This chain connects TRBV28 to TRBJ1-1; tentatively, D is TRBD1 (5 bases). The CDR3 runs to 15 residues. Trimming took 4 bases from V and 5 from J, leaving 17 bases between them. CDR1 MDHEN and CDR2 SYDVKM come from the germline V gene. The CDR3 sequence: CASSYPLQGETEAFF. CDR3 nucleotides: TGTGCCAGCAGTTACCCTCTCCAGGGTGAGACTGAAGCTTTCTTT.

The rearrangement uses TRBV30 and TRBJ2-5; no firm D call. Looked up from germline, CDR1 is GTSNPN and CDR2 is SVGIG (reference sequence). Trimming stripped 2 bases from V and 4 bases from J, with 11 bases between. The CDR3 has 13 residues. CDR3 coding DNA: TGTGCCTGGAGTACCCAGCGCTTAGAGACCCAGTACTTC. Translated: CAWSTQRLETQYF.

The chain couples TRBV30 to TRBJ2-3; 7 nucleotides align to TRBD2. CDR1 and CDR2 (germline): GTSNPN, SVGIG (reference sequence). V shed 4 bases, J shed 3 bases, and the junction held 4 bases outside the gene matches. CDR3 length: 13 residues. The CDR3: CAWTTGGTDTQYF. The CDR3 DNA is TGTGCCTGGACGACGGGAGGTACAGATACGCAGTATTTT.

This clone was counted once. The DNA for the CDR3 is TGTGCCAGCAGCCCTCTTGGCGGGGATACGCAGTATTTT. This encodes CASSPLGGDTQYF. The rearrangement links TRBV11-3 to TRBJ2-3; maybe TRBD2 (5 bases). Germline CDR1 SGHNT, CDR2 YENEEA. Trimming removed 5 bases at V and 6 bases at J, with 12 bases between. This CDR3 is built from 13 residues.